This TCR beta chain stems from a study of immune heterogeneity within non-small cell lung tumors. On the study more broadly: Among the tumors, several were squamous cell carcinomas, ten to eleven were non-squamous carcinomas and 1 was not otherwise specified.

Multiplex PCR amplified the TCR beta CDR3 region. Its first round ran for around 10 cycles with 32 V and 13 J primers. From the multiplex PCR reads, TCRdb called clonotypes with MiXCR, one entry per CDR3 protein. The sample records around 2,900 distinct CDR3 sequences, around a fifth being singletons. Samples each supplied around 600 ng of bulk tumor genomic DNA as template. While surgery was under way, several biopsies spaced far apart were taken per primary tumor. These patients got curative surgery after being newly diagnosed with untreated non-small cell lung cancer. Study donors were patients with a new diagnosis of non-small cell lung cancer who underwent surgery with curative intent. Study-level findings and limits: Both recurring identical dominant CDR3 beta clonotypes and site-unique high-frequency clones were observed across tumor sites within a patient.

Turning to this clonotype: What it binds is not known. Being one base from a much bigger clone, this may be a read error. The conserved final phenylalanine or tryptophan is absent from the CDR3, which likely points to a read error.

Germline V gives CDR1 KGHSH, CDR2 LQKENI. The V end lost 0 bases, the J end lost 2 bases, and 8 bases lay between the germline ends. The CDR3 runs 15 residues. The chain has TRBV18 and TRBJ2-1; D may be TRBD1 (6 bases). Specimen: lung tumor tissue. The sequence derives from a man aged 55 to 70 with non-small cell lung cancer. The chain's CDR3 is CASSPPGATYNEQFL. CDR3 bases: TGTGCCAGCTCACCACCGGGGGCTACCTACAATGAGCAGTTCTTG.